This T cell receptor beta chain was captured in a study of blood T cell repertoires in COVID-19. As for the study in general: Samples of COVID-19 (acute and convalescent) were obtained from the United States, Italy and Spain. T cells, B-cell-depleted T cells, or PBMCs supplied cDNA or gDNA.

The CDR3 is 14 residues long. Germline loops: CDR1 KGHDR, CDR2 SFDVKD. Trimming cost V 3 bases and J 5 bases, with 13 bases left between them. Original processing methods: Researchers report that nucleated cell counts were estimated from reference gene primer amplification. Clones were read by immunoSEQ multiplex PCR, and TCRdb kept only the in-frame ones, dropping some. That table is the source of V, J and clone size, and D and trimming were worked out from the DNA. This sample has 50,000 to 55,000 clones, with approximately 87% found just once. This clonotype originated in a man aged 50 or older with acute or convalescent COVID-19. Sample: peripheral blood. V is TRBV24-1 and J is TRBJ2-7, with D perhaps TRBD1 (5 bases). CDR3 in DNA: TGTGCCACCAGTGATACAGGCCGGGTCCACGAGCAGTACTTC. Its translation: CATSDTGRVHEQYF.